This TCR beta chain stems from a study of technical replicates of blood from a handful of donors. The CDR3 sequence is 15 residues long. V lost 4 bases, J lost 7 bases, and 20 bases lay in between. Germline V CDR1 and CDR2: SGHRS, YFSETQ. Profiling relied on immunoSEQ multiplex PCR, and the TCRdb table lists in-frame clones only, not all of them. Of about 88,000 clones detected, roughly 90% appear once; the ten largest clones hold 0.2% to 0.3%. Sequenced material: T cells isolated from PBMCs. This clonotype was obtained from a human donor in good health. The chain carries TRBV5-1 and TRBJ1-2, with D possibly matching TRBD1 (6 bases). Written as DNA, the CDR3 is TGCGCCAGCAGCACCCGGACAGCGGAAAGGAGTGGCTACACCTTC. As protein: CASSTRTAERSGYTF.